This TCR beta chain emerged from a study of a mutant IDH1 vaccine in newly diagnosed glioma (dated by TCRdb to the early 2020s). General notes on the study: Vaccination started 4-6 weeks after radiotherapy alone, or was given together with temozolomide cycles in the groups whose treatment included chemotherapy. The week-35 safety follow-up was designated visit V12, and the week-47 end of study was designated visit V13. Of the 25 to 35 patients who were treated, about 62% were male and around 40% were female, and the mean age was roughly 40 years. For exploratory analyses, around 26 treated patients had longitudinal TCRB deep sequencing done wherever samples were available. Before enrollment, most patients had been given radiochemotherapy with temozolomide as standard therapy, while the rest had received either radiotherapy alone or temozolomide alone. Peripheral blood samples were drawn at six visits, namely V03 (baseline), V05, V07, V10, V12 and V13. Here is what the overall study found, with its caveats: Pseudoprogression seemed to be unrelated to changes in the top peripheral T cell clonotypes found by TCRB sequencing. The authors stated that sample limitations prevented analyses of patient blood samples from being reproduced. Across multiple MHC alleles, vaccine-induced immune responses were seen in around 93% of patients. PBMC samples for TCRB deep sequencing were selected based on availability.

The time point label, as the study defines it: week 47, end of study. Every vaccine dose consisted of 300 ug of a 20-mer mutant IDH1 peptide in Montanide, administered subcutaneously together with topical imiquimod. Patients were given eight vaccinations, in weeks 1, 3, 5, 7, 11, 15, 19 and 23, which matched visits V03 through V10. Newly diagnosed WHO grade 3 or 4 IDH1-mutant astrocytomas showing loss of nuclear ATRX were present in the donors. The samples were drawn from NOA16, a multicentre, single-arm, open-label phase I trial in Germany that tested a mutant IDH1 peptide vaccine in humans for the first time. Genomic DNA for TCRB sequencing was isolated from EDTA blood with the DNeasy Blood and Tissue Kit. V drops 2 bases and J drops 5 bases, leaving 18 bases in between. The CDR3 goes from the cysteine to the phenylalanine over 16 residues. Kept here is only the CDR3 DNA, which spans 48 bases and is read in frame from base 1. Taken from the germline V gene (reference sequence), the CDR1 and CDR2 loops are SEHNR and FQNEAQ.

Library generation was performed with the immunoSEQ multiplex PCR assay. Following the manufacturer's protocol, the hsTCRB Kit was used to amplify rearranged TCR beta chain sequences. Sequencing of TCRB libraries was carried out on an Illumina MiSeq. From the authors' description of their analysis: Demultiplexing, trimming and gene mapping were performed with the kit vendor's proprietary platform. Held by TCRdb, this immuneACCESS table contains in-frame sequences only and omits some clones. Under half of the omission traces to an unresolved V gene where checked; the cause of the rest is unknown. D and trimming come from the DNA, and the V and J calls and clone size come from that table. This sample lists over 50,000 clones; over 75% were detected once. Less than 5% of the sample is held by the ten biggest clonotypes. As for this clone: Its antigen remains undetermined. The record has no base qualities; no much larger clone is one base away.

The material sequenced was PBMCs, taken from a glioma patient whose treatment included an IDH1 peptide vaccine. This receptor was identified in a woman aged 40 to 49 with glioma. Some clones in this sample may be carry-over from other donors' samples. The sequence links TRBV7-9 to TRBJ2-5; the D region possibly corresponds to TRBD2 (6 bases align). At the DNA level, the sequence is TGTGCCAGCAGCTTAAAGCGGGCCGGGGCATTGGAGACCCAGTACTTC. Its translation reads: CASSLKRAGALETQYF.